A selection of T cell receptor beta chains follows, all from one sample in a study of shared clonotypes between healthy human individuals. The table came from immunoSEQ multiplex PCR; TCRdb's copy has only in-frame clones and leaves some out. The sample holds some 2,400,000 clones; nearly 97% are singletons and the top ten take roughly 0.13%. Sequenced sample: naive CD4+ T cells sorted from blood. All receptors derive from a man aged 18 to 35 in good health. Each CDR3 is given with its conserved first and last residue. The D gene is left open where the match is weak. Where a row states a size, it is once, few, many or the class of an expanded clone; other rows omit it.

CSVIGLAGKYEQYF | TGCAGCGTGATTGGACTAGCGGGGAAGTACGAGCAGTACTTC | NA | TRBJ2-7 | TRBD2 | TRBV29-1
CATSRGGTGHNQPQHF | TGTGCCACCAGCAGAGGAGGGACGGGCCACAATCAGCCCCAGCATTTT | NA | TRBJ1-5 | NA | TRBV15
CASTSTGTDGYTF | TGTGCCAGCACCTCTACGGGGACGGATGGCTACACCTTC | NA | TRBJ1-2 | NA | TRBV6-5
CASSEQAQSSYEQYF | TGTGCCAGCAGTGAACAGGCGCAGAGCTCCTACGAGCAGTACTTC | NA | TRBJ2-7 | NA | TRBV6-1
CASSKDLAGGDKQYF | TGTGCCAGTAGTAAAGATCTAGCGGGAGGGGATAAGCAGTACTTC | NA | TRBJ2-7 | TRBD2 | TRBV19
CASSGQGSSLINVLTF | TGCGCCAGCAGCGGACAGGGATCCTCCCTTATAAACGTCCTGACTTTC | NA | TRBJ2-6 | TRBD1 | TRBV5-1
CASSVGLVSRRETQYF | TGTGCCAGCAGTGTAGGACTAGTTTCCCGGAGAGAGACCCAGTACTTC | NA | TRBJ2-5 | TRBD2 | TRBV25-1
CASSLRISAGSTYEQYF | TGTGCCAGCAGCTTAAGAATCTCGGCAGGATCTACCTACGAGCAGTACTTC | NA | TRBJ2-7 | NA | TRBV7-8
CASGMTSGIAYNEQFF | TGCGCCAGCGGGATGACTAGCGGGATTGCTTACAATGAGCAGTTCTTC | NA | TRBJ2-1 | TRBD2 | TRBV5-1
CASSNDRAGKQFF | TGCGCCAGCAGTAACGACAGGGCAGGTAAGCAGTTCTTC | once | TRBJ2-1 | TRBD1 | TRBV10-1
CASSEISAGEFNEQFF | TGTGCCAGCAGTGAAATCTCAGCGGGGGAATTCAATGAGCAGTTCTTC | NA | TRBJ2-1 | TRBD2 | TRBV25-1
CASSSSLTGHYEQYF | TGTGCCAGCAGTTCCTCATTGACAGGCCACTACGAGCAGTACTTC | NA | TRBJ2-7 | NA | TRBV7-2
CATRGGADTQYF | TGCGCCACGAGGGGGGGCGCAGATACGCAGTATTTT | NA | TRBJ2-3 | NA | TRBV5-1
CASRELSGANVLTF | TGTGCCAGCAGGGAGCTCTCTGGGGCCAACGTCCTGACTTTC | NA | TRBJ2-6 | NA | TRBV2
CASSQIAGVYEQYF | TGCGCCAGCAGCCAGATAGCGGGAGTTTACGAGCAGTACTTC | NA | TRBJ2-7 | TRBD2 | TRBV5-1
CASSLAPSGTGELFF | TGTGCCAGCAGTTTGGCCCCCTCGGGGACCGGGGAGCTGTTTTTT | NA | TRBJ2-2 | NA | TRBV27
CASSPQGPGYTF | TGTGCCAGCTCACCACAAGGGCCTGGCTACACCTTC | NA | TRBJ1-2 | NA | TRBV18
CASVEGPKRLGDQQYF | TGTGCCAGCGTCGAAGGCCCCAAGCGACTGGGAGATCAGCAGTACTTC | NA | TRBJ2-7 | NA | TRBV6-6
CASTQGGRNEQFF | TGCGCCAGCACCCAGGGGGGTCGGAATGAGCAGTTCTTC | NA | TRBJ2-1 | NA | TRBV10-1
CAWSVGYANYGYTF | TGTGCCTGGAGTGTTGGGTATGCTAACTATGGCTACACCTTC | NA | TRBJ1-2 | NA | TRBV30
CASSEGGQAYNEQFF | TGTGCCAGCAGTGAAGGAGGGCAGGCCTACAATGAGCAGTTCTTC | NA | TRBJ2-1 | NA | TRBV25-1
CASSGQPPYNEQFF | TGTGCCAGCAGCGGCCAGCCCCCCTACAATGAGCAGTTCTTC | NA | TRBJ2-1 | NA | TRBV9
CASSLFGWMGYTF | TGTGCCAGCAGCTTATTTGGTTGGATGGGCTACACCTTC | NA | TRBJ1-2 | NA | TRBV7-2
CSVKGWNTEAFF | TGCAGCGTTAAGGGATGGAACACTGAAGCTTTCTTT | NA | TRBJ1-1 | NA | TRBV29-1
CASSYGQSYEQYF | TGTGCCAGCAGCTACGGACAGTCCTACGAGCAGTACTTC | once | TRBJ2-7 | NA | TRBV6-5